The rows below give T cell receptor beta chains drawn from one sample of a study of T cell responses to AZD1222 COVID-19 vaccine. Clones were read by immunoSEQ multiplex PCR, and TCRdb kept only the in-frame ones, dropping some. The sample has about 220,000 clones, around 93% seen once. The sequences come from peripheral blood, collected on day 0 of MenACWY control vaccination. The receptors come from an adult in good health. CDR3s include the opening cysteine and the closing phenylalanine or tryptophan. A D gene is named only where the DNA matches it firmly. Expanded clones are given a class, and other clones once, few, many or no size at all.

D gene	J gene	V gene	clone size	CDR3 protein	CDR3 DNA
NA	TRBJ1-2	TRBV12-1	NA	CASSFGRTGGGNYGYTF	TGTGCCAGCAGCTTTGGTAGGACAGGGGGCGGGAACTATGGCTACACCTTC
NA	TRBJ1-1	TRBV3-1/TRBV3-2	NA	CASSQGGVEAFF	TGTGCCAGCAGCCAAGGGGGGGTTGAAGCTTTCTTT
NA	TRBJ2-3	TRBV7-9	few	CASSPRGPDTQYF	TGTGCCAGCAGCCCCAGGGGCCCAGATACGCAGTATTTT
NA	TRBJ1-1	TRBV18	NA	CASCNLMNTEAFF	TGTGCCAGCTGTAACTTAATGAACACTGAAGCTTTCTTT
NA	TRBJ1-1	TRBV19	few	CASRGHSNTEAFF	TGTGCCAGCCGCGGCCACTCGAACACTGAAGCTTTCTTT
NA	TRBJ1-6	TRBV6-4	NA	CASSGGGGSPLHF	TGTGCCAGCAGTGGCGGGGGTGGTTCACCCCTCCACTTT
NA	TRBJ1-5	TRBV5-6	NA	CASSSQVSPQHF	TGTGCCAGCAGCAGCCAAGTCTCGCCCCAGCATTTT
TRBD1	TRBJ1-5	TRBV19	NA	CASSTQDRGRFNQPQHF	TGTGCCAGTAGTACCCAGGACAGGGGGCGGTTCAATCAGCCCCAGCATTTT
NA	TRBJ1-2	TRBV25-1	NA	CASSIGPMGGYTF	TGTGCCAGCAGTATTGGGCCTATGGGAGGCTACACCTTC
NA	TRBJ1-1	TRBV3-1/TRBV3-2	NA	CASSPRGNTEAFF	TGTGCCAGCAGTCCCAGGGGGAACACTGAAGCTTTCTTT
NA	TRBJ1-5	TRBV6-2/TRBV6-3	NA	CASSLQSGNQPQHF	TGTGCCAGCAGTTTACAGTCGGGCAATCAGCCCCAGCATTTT
NA	TRBJ1-5	TRBV18	NA	CASSPGPGQPQHF	TGTGCCAGCTCACCGGGGCCGGGGCAGCCCCAGCATTTT
TRBD2	TRBJ2-1	TRBV19	NA	CASAGGGWKSYNEQFF	TGTGCCAGTGCGGGAGGGGGCTGGAAGTCCTACAATGAGCAGTTCTTC
NA	TRBJ1-5	TRBV7-3	NA	CARDRHPQHF	TGTGCCAGGGACCGACACCCCCAGCATTTT
NA	TRBJ2-7	TRBV5-1	NA	CASSPVAGGVSYEQYF	TGCGCCAGCAGCCCGGTTGCTGGCGGGGTTTCCTACGAGCAGTACTTC
NA	TRBJ1-6	TRBV30	few	CAWSPGWEKSPLHF	TGTGCCTGGAGTCCGGGGTGGGAGAAATCACCCCTCCACTTT
TRBD2	TRBJ2-1	TRBV7-2	NA	CASSFLADGYNEQFF	TGTGCCAGCAGCTTCCTAGCGGACGGCTACAATGAGCAGTTCTTC
NA	TRBJ2-5	TRBV5-4	NA	CASSLVGETQYF	TGTGCCAGCAGCTTGGTAGGAGAGACCCAGTACTTC
NA	TRBJ2-7	TRBV7-9	NA	CASSSKGGNEQYF	TGTGCCAGCAGCTCGAAGGGCGGGAACGAGCAGTACTTC
TRBD1	TRBJ1-4	TRBV18	NA	CASSPPDRASAGEKLFF	TGTGCCAGCTCACCACCCGACAGGGCCTCAGCTGGTGAAAAACTGTTTTTT
TRBD2	TRBJ2-2	TRBV7-2	NA	CASSLVASGGATGELFF	TGTGCCAGCAGCCTAGTGGCTAGCGGGGGAGCCACCGGGGAGCTGTTTTTT
NA	TRBJ1-5	TRBV7-2	NA	CASSFDHSNQPQHF	TGTGCCAGCAGCTTTGACCATAGCAATCAGCCCCAGCATTTT
TRBD2	TRBJ2-7	TRBV2	NA	CASTPKGLAYEQYF	TGTGCCAGCACTCCGAAGGGACTAGCATACGAGCAGTACTTC
TRBD2	TRBJ2-7	TRBV11-3	NA	CASSPGTSGAYEQYF	TGTGCCAGCAGCCCCGGGACTAGCGGGGCCTACGAGCAGTACTTC
TRBD1	TRBJ1-1	TRBV5-1	NA	CASSPGQGVGTEAFF	TGCGCCAGCAGCCCCGGACAGGGTGTAGGGACTGAAGCTTTCTTT
TRBD2	TRBJ2-1	TRBV5-4	NA	CASSQGTSGGGNEQFF	TGTGCCAGCAGTCAGGGGACTAGCGGGGGTGGGAATGAGCAGTTCTTC
NA	TRBJ1-6	TRBV18	NA	CASSPLQSGDSPLHF	TGTGCCAGCTCACCACTTCAGTCAGGGGATTCACCCCTCCACTTT
TRBD1	TRBJ1-5	TRBV27	once	CASSLTGGYQPQHF	TGTGCCAGCAGTTTGACAGGGGGTTATCAGCCCCAGCATTTT
TRBD1	TRBJ1-6	TRBV28	NA	CASSFLSDRVNSPLHF	TGTGCCAGCAGTTTCCTATCGGACAGGGTGAATTCACCCCTCCACTTT
NA	TRBJ1-1	TRBV25-1	NA	CASSGGIYTEAFF	TGTGCCAGCAGTGGGGGGATTTACACTGAAGCTTTCTTT
NA	TRBJ2-3	TRBV6-6	once	CASSLGAAGTTDTQYF	TGTGCCAGCAGTTTGGGGGCGGCGGGGACCACAGATACGCAGTATTTT
NA	TRBJ1-2	TRBV9	NA	CASSVGPLESSNYGYTF	TGTGCCAGCAGCGTAGGACCCCTGGAGTCCTCTAACTATGGCTACACCTTC
NA	TRBJ1-2	TRBV6-6	NA	CASSYTLSGYTF	TGTGCCAGCAGTTACACACTAAGTGGCTACACCTTC
NA	TRBJ1-6	TRBV14	NA	CASSQATVAAPLHF	TGTGCCAGCAGCCAGGCGACGGTTGCTGCACCCCTCCACTTT
NA	TRBJ1-2	TRBV28	NA	CASSLRGDGYTF	TGTGCCAGCAGTTTAAGAGGGGATGGCTACACCTTC
NA	TRBJ2-3	TRBV4-3	NA	CASSQGRSSSTDTQYF	TGCGCCAGCAGCCAAGGAAGGAGCTCTAGCACAGATACGCAGTATTTT
TRBD1	TRBJ1-6	TRBV19	NA	CASNFGTDRNSPLHF	TGTGCCAGTAACTTCGGGACAGATCGAAATTCACCCCTCCACTTT
NA	TRBJ1-1	TRBV15	NA	CATSRTQGRTEAFF	TGTGCCACCAGCCGTACTCAGGGTCGCACTGAAGCTTTCTTT
NA	TRBJ2-2	TRBV9	NA	CASSGTGLNTGELFF	TGTGCCAGCAGCGGAACAGGGTTGAACACCGGGGAGCTGTTTTTT
NA	TRBJ1-5	TRBV11-2	NA	CASSRSGEGNQPQHF	TGTGCCAGCAGCCGCTCGGGTGAGGGCAATCAGCCCCAGCATTTT
NA	TRBJ1-1	TRBV3-1/TRBV3-2	NA	CASSLKGSGTEAFF	TGTGCCAGCAGCCTCAAGGGAAGTGGTACTGAAGCTTTCTTT
NA	TRBJ1-6	TRBV6-4	NA	CASRDYNSPLHF	TGTGCCAGTCGGGACTACAATTCACCCCTCCACTTT
TRBD1	TRBJ1-4	TRBV9	NA	CASSTRTGSAEKLFF	TGTGCCAGCAGCACCAGGACAGGGTCAGCTGAAAAACTGTTTTTT
NA	TRBJ2-7	TRBV19	NA	CASSTPRYGGAYEQYF	TGTGCCAGTAGTACCCCCCGCTACGGGGGAGCCTACGAGCAGTACTTC
NA	TRBJ1-5	TRBV6-6	NA	CASSVSYSNQPQHF	TGTGCCAGCAGCGTGAGTTATAGCAATCAGCCCCAGCATTTT
NA	TRBJ2-7	TRBV6-5	NA	CASSYGVWQNSYEQYF	TGTGCCAGCAGTTACGGGGTTTGGCAGAACAGCTACGAGCAGTACTTC
NA	TRBJ1-5	TRBV28	NA	CASMSGAIYQPQHF	TGTGCCAGCATGTCCGGAGCCATATATCAGCCCCAGCATTTT
TRBD1	TRBJ1-1	TRBV5-1	NA	CASSLGGISTEAFF	TGCGCCAGCAGCTTAGGGGGCATAAGCACTGAAGCTTTCTTT
NA	TRBJ2-7	TRBV4-3	few	CASSQDPGRGSYEQYF	TGCGCCAGCAGCCAAGATCCCGGGCGAGGGTCCTACGAGCAGTACTTC
NA	TRBJ2-1	TRBV29-1	NA	CSASSGSYNEQFF	TGCAGCGCGAGCTCAGGGAGCTACAATGAGCAGTTCTTC
NA	TRBJ1-5	TRBV11-2	NA	CASSLMGNQPQHF	TGTGCCAGCAGCTTAATGGGGAATCAGCCCCAGCATTTT
NA	TRBJ2-4	TRBV6-5	NA	CASRRMQLGRNIQYF	TGTGCCAGCAGAAGGATGCAACTAGGGAGAAACATTCAGTACTTC